The next 6 T cell receptor beta chains were all read from a single sample in a study of T cell repertoires in cytomegalovirus infection. MiXCR, run by TCRdb on the reads, gives a single entry per CDR3 protein. This table holds fewer than 350,000 distinct CDR3 sequences, almost 30% found once. Antigens for these TCRs are unknown. Here the sequenced sample was cultured PBMCs, taken from culture after CMV antigen stimulation. The receptor source for this set is a human donor in good health (CMV status not recorded). Some clones in this sample may be carry-over from other donors' samples.

The V and J genes are TRBV11-2 and TRBJ1-2, with D unresolved. V lost 4 bases and J lost 0, with 9 bases in between. The CDR3 length is 14 residues. Germline CDR1 reads SGHAT; CDR2 reads FQNNGV. The CDR3 is CASSSRASNYGYTF. The CDR3 DNA follows: TGTGCCAGCAGCTCTCGGGCCTCTAACTATGGCTACACCTTC. The full variable domain, in which reference TRBV11-2 and TRBJ1-2 provide the parts outside the CDR3, is EAGVAQSPRYKIIEKRQSVAFWCNPISGHATLYWYQQILGQGPKLLIQFQNNGVVDDSQLPKDRFSAERLKGVDSTLKIQPAKLEDSAVYLCASSSRASNYGYTFGSGTRLTVV.

The chain couples TRBV29-1 to TRBJ1-1; TRBD1 might be the D (5 bases). The CDR3 is 12 residues long. Germline values: CDR1 SQVTM, CDR2 ANQGSEA. Trimming removed 3 bases from V and 4 bases from J, with 9 bases in between. CDR3 DNA: TGCAGCGTTGACCGCGGGGGCACTGAAGCTTTCTTT. Its translation is CSVDRGGTEAFF.

This clonotype was seen a handful of times. V gene TRBV15 combines with J gene TRBJ2-1; 8 bases are shared with TRBD1. CDR3 length: 17 amino acids. Germline V gives CDR1 LNHNV, CDR2 YYDKDF (reference sequence). The junction had 11 bases not matched to a gene; V was cut back by 1 base and J by 6 bases. The CDR3 DNA reads as TGTGCCACCAGCAGAGTAGGACCGGGACAGGTCTCCAATGAGCAGTTCTTC. Translated: CATSRVGPGQVSNEQFF.

The chain uses TRBV11-2 and TRBJ2-7; 7 positions agree with TRBD2. CDR1 and CDR2 (germline): SGHAT, FQNNGV. The V and J ends lost 2 bases and 3 bases, in that order; junction bases with no gene match: 10. This CDR3 has 16 residues. The CDR3 sequence: CASSLNGREAYYEQYF. The CDR3, as DNA: TGTGCCAGCAGCTTAAATGGCCGGGAGGCTTACTACGAGCAGTACTTC.

CDR3 in amino acids: CASRPLRSGETQYF. For the CDR3, the DNA is TGTGCCAGCAGACCCCTCAGGAGCGGGGAGACCCAGTACTTC. The chain has TRBV6-5 and TRBJ2-5, with D possibly being TRBD2 (6 bases). The V gene lost 6 bases and the J gene lost 5 bases, with 16 bases spanning the gap. The length of the CDR3 is 14 residues. Germline CDR1 and CDR2: MNHEY and SVGAGI.

This rearrangement joins TRBV24-1 to TRBJ2-3; D may be TRBD2 (5 bases). The CDR3 loop spans 13 amino acids. Trimming stripped 3 bases from V and 5 bases from J, with 8 bases between. From germline, CDR1 is KGHDR and CDR2 SFDVKD. This CDR3 reads CATSDEGRDTQYF. The CDR3 DNA sequence: TGTGCCACCAGTGATGAGGGCAGAGATACGCAGTATTTT.